This T cell receptor beta chain was sequenced in a study of cytomegalovirus exposure and HLA in healthy donors. Study-wide findings and caveats: In a later analysis, TCR beta V- and J-gene trimming was associated with a missense DCLRE1C variant. Some V segments, including TRBV6-2 and TRBV6-3, were excluded as indistinguishable. Segments of the TCR beta V type were, in most cases, productive about 87% or about 30% of the time in an earlier analysis.

Details on this clone: The target antigen is unknown.

Use of 60 Vbeta and 13 Jbeta primers characterized the PCR. Per the original methods: In a later analysis, 10 million to 11 million of about 80 million unique beta chains occurred in at least two donors. The assay was immunoSEQ multiplex PCR, and TCRdb's table has in-frame clones only and misses some. That table gives V, J and clone size, and the DNA gave D and trimming. The sample yields about 140,000 clones, over 60% seen once. The trim removed 1 base at V and 0 bases at J, leaving 4 bases unmatched. The CDR3 totals 19 residues. CDR1 is SGHVS and CDR2 is FNYEAQ in the germline V gene. The source of this sequence is a woman in her 50s in good health and CMV-seronegative. Sequenced sample: PBMCs. The chain recombines TRBV7-6 with TRBJ2-4, with TRBD2 identical over 15 bases. The CDR3 sequence is CASSLGGLAGGLAKNIQYF. CDR3 coding DNA: TGTGCCAGCAGCTTAGGGGGACTAGCGGGGGGTTTAGCCAAAAACATTCAGTACTTC.